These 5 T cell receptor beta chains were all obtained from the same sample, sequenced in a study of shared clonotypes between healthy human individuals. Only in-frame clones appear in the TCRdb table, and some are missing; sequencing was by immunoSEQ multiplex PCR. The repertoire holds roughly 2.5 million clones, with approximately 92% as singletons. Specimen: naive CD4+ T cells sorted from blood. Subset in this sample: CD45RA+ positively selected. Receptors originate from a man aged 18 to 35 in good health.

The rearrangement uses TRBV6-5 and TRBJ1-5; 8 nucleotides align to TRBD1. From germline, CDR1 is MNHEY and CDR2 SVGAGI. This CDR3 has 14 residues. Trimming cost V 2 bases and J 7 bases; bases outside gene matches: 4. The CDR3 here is CASSYDRGLQPQHF. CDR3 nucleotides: TGTGCCAGCAGTTACGACAGGGGACTCCAGCCCCAGCATTTT.

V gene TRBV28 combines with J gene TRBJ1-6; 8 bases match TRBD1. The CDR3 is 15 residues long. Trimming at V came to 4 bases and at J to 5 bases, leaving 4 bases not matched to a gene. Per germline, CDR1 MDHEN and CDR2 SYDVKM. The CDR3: CASSSGDRNNSPLHF. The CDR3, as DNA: TGTGCCAGCAGTTCGGGGGACAGGAATAATTCACCCCTCCACTTT.

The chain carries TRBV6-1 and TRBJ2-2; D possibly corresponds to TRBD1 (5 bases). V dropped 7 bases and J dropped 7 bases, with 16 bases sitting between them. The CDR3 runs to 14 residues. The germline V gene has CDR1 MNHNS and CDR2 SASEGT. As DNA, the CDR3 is TGTGCCAGCAAGTATTTAGGGGTTATCGGGGAGCTGTTTTTT. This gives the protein CASKYLGVIGELFF.

The CDR3 loop is CASSRTEGTNEKLFF. The CDR3 coding sequence is TGTGCCAGCAGTCGGACCGAGGGAACCAATGAAAAACTGTTTTTT. The chain links TRBV6-6 to TRBJ1-4; unclear D gene. Germline V gene data show CDR1 as MNHNY and CDR2 as SVGAGI (reference sequence). Between the trimmed V and J ends, which lost 5 bases and 5 bases, there was a span of 15 bases. The CDR3 length is 15 residues.

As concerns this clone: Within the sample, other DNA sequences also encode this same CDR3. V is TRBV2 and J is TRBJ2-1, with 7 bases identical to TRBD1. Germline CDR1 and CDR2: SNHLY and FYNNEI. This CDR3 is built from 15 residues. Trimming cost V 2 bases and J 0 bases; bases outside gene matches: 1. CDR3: CASSERTGSYNEQFF. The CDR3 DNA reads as TGTGCCAGCAGTGAAAGGACAGGCTCCTACAATGAGCAGTTCTTC.